This T cell receptor (beta chain) was profiled in a study of T cells after yellow fever vaccination. TCRdb re-derived calls from the 5' RACE reads in MiXCR, one entry per CDR3 protein. Among about 340,000 distinct CDR3 sequences listed, roughly 8.7% were seen once. After removal of 6 bases from V and 0 bases from J, the junction contained 7 bases not matched to a gene. The CDR3 totals 18 residues. Germline V gene sequence: CDR1 MNHNS, CDR2 SASEGT. The receptor was derived from a man aged 18-30 years who received the YFV17D yellow fever vaccine. This sequence joins TRBV6-1 and TRBJ2-6; TRBD1 matches 11 bases. Specimen: PBMCs, collected on the day of the first yellow fever vaccination. The CDR3 spells CASSLTGTGGSGANVLTF. CDR3 nucleotide sequence: TGTGCCAGCAGCCTCACCGGGACAGGGGGCTCTGGGGCCAACGTCCTGACTTTC.